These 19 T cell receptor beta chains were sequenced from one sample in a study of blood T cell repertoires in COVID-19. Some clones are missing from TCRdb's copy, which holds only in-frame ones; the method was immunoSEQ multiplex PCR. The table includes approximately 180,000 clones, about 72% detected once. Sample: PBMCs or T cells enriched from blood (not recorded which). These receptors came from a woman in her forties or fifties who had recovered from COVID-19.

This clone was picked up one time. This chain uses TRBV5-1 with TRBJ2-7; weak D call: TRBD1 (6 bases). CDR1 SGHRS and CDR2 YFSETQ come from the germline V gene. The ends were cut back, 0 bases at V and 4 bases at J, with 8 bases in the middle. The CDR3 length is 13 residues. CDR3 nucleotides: TGCGCCAGCAGCTTGGGACAGGATTACGAGCAGTACTTC. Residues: CASSLGQDYEQYF.

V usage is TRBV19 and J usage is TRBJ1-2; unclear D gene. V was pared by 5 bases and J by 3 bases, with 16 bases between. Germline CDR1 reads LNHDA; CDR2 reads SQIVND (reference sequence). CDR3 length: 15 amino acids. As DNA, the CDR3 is TGTGCCAGTAGTCCCGGACCTTGGACTTACTATGGCTACACCTTC. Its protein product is CASSPGPWTYYGYTF.

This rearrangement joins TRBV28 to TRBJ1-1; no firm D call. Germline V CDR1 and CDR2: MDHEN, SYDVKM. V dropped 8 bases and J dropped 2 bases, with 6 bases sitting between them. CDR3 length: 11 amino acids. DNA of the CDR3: TGTGCCAGCGAGGGAAACACTGAAGCTTTCTTT. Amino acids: CASEGNTEAFF.

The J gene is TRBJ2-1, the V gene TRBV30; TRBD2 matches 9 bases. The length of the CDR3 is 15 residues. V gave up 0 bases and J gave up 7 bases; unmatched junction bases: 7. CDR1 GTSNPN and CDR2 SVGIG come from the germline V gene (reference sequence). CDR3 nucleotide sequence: TGTGCCTGGAGTGTAGGCCTAGCGGGAATGAATGAGCAGTTCTTC. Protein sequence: CAWSVGLAGMNEQFF.

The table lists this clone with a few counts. The DNA for the CDR3 is TGTGCCAGCAGCCAGGTGACAGGGGGTAATGAAAAACTGTTTTTT. Translating gives CASSQVTGGNEKLFF. The V call is TRBV3-1 (or the pseudogene TRBV3-2), the J call TRBJ1-4; 9 bases agree with TRBD1. This CDR3 is built from 15 residues. V lost 3 bases and J lost 4; bases outside the gene matches: 3. Per the germline V gene, CDR1 is LGHDT and CDR2 is YNNKEL (reference sequence).

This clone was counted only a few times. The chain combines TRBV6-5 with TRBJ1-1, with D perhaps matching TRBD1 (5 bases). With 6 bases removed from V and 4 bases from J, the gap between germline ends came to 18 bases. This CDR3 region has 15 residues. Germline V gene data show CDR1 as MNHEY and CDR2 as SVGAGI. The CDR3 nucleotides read TGTGCCAGCAGGACACCGGGGGTTGAAGGCACTGAAGCTTTCTTT. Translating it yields CASRTPGVEGTEAFF.

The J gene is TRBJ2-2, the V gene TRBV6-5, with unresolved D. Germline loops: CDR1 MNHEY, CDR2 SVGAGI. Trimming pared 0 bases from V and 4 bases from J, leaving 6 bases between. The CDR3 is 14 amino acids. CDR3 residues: CASSYSEITGELFF. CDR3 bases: TGTGCCAGCAGTTACTCGGAGATCACCGGGGAGCTGTTTTTT.

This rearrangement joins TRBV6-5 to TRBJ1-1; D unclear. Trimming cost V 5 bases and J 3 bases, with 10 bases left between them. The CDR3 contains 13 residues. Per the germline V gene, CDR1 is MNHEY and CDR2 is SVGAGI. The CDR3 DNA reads TGTGCCAGCAGTCTTACGAGGTACACTGAAGCTTTCTTT. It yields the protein CASSLTRYTEAFF.

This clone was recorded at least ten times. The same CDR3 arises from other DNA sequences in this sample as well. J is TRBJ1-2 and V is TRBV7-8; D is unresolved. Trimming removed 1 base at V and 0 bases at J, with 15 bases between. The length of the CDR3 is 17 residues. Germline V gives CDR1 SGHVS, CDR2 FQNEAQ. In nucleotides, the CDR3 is TGTGCCAGCAGCTTAGTGTTGTTGCCTACCCCTAACTATGGCTACACCTTC. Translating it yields CASSLVLLPTPNYGYTF.

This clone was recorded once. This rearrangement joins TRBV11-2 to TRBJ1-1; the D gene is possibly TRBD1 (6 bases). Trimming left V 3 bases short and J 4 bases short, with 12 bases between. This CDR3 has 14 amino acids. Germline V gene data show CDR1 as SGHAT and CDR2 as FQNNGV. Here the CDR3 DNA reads TGTGCCAGCAGCTTCAACGTAGGGGGCACTGAAGCTTTCTTT. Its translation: CASSFNVGGTEAFF.

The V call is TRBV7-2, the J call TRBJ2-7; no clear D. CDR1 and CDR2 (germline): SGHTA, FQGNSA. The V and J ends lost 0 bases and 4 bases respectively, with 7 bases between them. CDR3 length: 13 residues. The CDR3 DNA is TGTGCCAGCAGCTTAGCACAGAATTACGAGCAGTACTTC. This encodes CASSLAQNYEQYF.

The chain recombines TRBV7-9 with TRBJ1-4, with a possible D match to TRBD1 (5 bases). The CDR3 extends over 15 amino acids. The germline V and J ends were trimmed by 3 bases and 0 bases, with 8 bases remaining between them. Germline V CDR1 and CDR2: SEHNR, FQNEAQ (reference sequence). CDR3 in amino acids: CASSFDSTTNEKLFF. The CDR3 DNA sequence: TGTGCCAGCAGCTTCGACAGTACAACTAATGAAAAACTGTTTTTT.

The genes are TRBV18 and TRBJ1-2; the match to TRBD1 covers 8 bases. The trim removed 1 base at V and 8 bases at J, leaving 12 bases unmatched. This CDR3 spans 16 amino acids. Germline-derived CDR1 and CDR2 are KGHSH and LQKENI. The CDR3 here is CASSPLTGEITRGYTF. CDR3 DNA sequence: TGTGCCAGCTCACCACTGACAGGGGAAATTACGCGGGGCTACACCTTC.

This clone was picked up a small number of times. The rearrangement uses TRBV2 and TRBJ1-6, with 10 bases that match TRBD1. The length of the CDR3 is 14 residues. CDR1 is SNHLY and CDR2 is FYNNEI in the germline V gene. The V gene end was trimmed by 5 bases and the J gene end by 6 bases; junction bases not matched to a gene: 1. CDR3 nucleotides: TGTGCCAGCAGTCGGGACAGGGGTAATTCACCCCTCCACTTT. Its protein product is CASSRDRGNSPLHF.

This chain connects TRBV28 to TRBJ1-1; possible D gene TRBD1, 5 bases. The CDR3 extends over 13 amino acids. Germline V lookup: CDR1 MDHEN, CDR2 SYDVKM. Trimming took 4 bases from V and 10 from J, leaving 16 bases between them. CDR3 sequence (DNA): TGTGCCAGCAGTTGGTCGGGGGAGGGAGGAGCTTTCTTT. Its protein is CASSWSGEGGAFF.

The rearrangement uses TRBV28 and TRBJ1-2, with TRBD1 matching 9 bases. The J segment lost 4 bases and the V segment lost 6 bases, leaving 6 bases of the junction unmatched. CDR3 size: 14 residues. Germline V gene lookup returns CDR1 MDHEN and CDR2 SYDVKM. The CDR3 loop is CASRPGQGLYGYTF. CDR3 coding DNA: TGTGCCAGCAGGCCGGGACAGGGTCTCTATGGCTACACCTTC.

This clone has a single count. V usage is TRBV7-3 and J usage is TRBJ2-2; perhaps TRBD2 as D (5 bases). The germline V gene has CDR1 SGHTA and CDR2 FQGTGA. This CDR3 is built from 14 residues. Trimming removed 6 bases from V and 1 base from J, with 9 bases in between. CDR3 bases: TGTGCCAGCAGTCGAGGGAGGAACACCGGGGAGCTGTTTTTT. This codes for CASSRGRNTGELFF.

The CDR3 DNA sequence: TGTGCCAGCTCACCATCCAGCGGAGGGAACAATGAGCAGTTCTTC. It is translated as CASSPSSGGNNEQFF. V usage is TRBV18 and J usage is TRBJ2-1; TRBD2 is a possible D gene (6 bases). V was clipped by 2 bases and J by 5 bases, with 13 bases between them. Germline V lookup: CDR1 KGHSH, CDR2 LQKENI. There are 15 residues in the CDR3.

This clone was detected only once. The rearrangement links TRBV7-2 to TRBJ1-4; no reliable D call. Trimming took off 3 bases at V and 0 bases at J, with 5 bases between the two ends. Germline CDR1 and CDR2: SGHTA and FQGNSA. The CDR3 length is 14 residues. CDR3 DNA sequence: TGTGCCAGCAGCTTGTCAACAACTAATGAAAAACTGTTTTTT. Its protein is CASSLSTTNEKLFF.